The rows below give T cell receptor beta chains drawn from one sample of a study of beta chain features in type 1 diabetes. Using immunoSEQ multiplex PCR, the repertoire was profiled, and TCRdb retains in-frame clones only, with some absent. The sample contains some 240,000 clones, 11% of which appear only once. Sequenced: central memory CD4+ T cells from blood. These receptors came from a man between 18 and 35 years old in good health. CDR3s include the opening cysteine and the closing phenylalanine or tryptophan. D genes are given only for firm matches.

J,D,V,CDR3
TRBJ2-4,NA,TRBV30,CAWSARTVRYF
TRBJ2-5,NA,TRBV18,CASSPSIRETQYF
TRBJ2-1,NA,TRBV23-1,CASNEQFF
TRBJ2-3,NA,TRBV9,CASSPGVTTDTQYF
TRBJ1-1,NA,TRBV14,CASSQDRGWDTEAFF
TRBJ2-7,NA,TRBV15,CATSRVSGPTGYYEQYF
TRBJ2-3,TRBD2,TRBV5-4,CASTLAGTDTQYF
TRBJ2-7,TRBD2,TRBV25-1,CASSETPVLAVLSYEQYF
TRBJ2-7,NA,TRBV28,CASSFRKATYEQYF
TRBJ2-5,NA,TRBV30,CAWKRATLSLETQYF
TRBJ1-1,NA,TRBV29-1,CSAGRGLNTEAFF
TRBJ2-5,NA,TRBV2,CASSDGRFKETQYF
TRBJ2-5,NA,TRBV5-4,CASSSGTQETQYF
TRBJ2-7,TRBD2,TRBV7-2,CASSLSGRAGEQYF
TRBJ2-4,NA,TRBV7-2,CASTDWLGPWGAKNIQYF
TRBJ1-5,TRBD1,TRBV15,CATSRGLGQANQPQHF
TRBJ1-5,NA,TRBV20-1,CSAVTGGTKHF
TRBJ1-1,NA,TRBV5-4,CASSFTQGGDGTEAFF
TRBJ1-1,NA,TRBV9,CASARGPEGAFF
TRBJ2-7,NA,TRBV5-5,CASSVLSYEQYF
TRBJ2-5,NA,TRBV7-2,CASSLGEETQYF
TRBJ2-7,TRBD2,TRBV27,CATLYRTGGNTYEQYF
TRBJ2-7,TRBD1,TRBV4-1,CASSQRTGEDYEQYF
TRBJ2-6,NA,TRBV4-3,CASSQVMNSGANVLTF
TRBJ2-1,NA,TRBV30,CAWSTGAAEQFF
TRBJ2-5,NA,TRBV25-1,CASSETGLGFGETQYF
TRBJ2-1,NA,TRBV18,CASSTPGDEQFF
TRBJ2-5,NA,TRBV5-1,CASSVTGAGETQYF
TRBJ1-2,TRBD1,TRBV29-1,CSVVAYRGNYGYTF
TRBJ1-2,TRBD1,TRBV2,CASRQGNYGYTF
TRBJ2-7,NA,TRBV7-9,CASSFGQTTYEQYF
TRBJ2-7,NA,TRBV30,CAWRSYYEQYF
TRBJ2-4,NA,TRBV25-1,CASTARQDKNIQYF
TRBJ2-1,NA,TRBV10-3,CAISEQASYNEQFF
TRBJ2-5,TRBD1,TRBV5-1,CASSIGTDLGTQETQYF
TRBJ1-5,NA,TRBV29-1,CSVGDGEQPQHF
TRBJ1-2,NA,TRBV7-2,CASSLGVGVAGYTF
TRBJ1-4,NA,TRBV18,CASSLNRELFF
TRBJ1-5,NA,TRBV29-1,CSRGQLDSNQPQHF
TRBJ1-4,NA,TRBV28,CASTKPGNEKLFF